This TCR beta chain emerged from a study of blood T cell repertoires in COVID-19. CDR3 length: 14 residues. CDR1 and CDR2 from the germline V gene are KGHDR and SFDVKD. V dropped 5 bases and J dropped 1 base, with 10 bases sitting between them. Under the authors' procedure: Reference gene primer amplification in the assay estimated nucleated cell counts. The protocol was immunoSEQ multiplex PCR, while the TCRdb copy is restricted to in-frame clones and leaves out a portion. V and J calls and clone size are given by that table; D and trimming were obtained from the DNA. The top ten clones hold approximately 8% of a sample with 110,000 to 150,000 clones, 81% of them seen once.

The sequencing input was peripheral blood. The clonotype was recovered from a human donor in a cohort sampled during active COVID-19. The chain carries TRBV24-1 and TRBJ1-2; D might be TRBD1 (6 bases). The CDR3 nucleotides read TGTGCCACCAGTGCGACAGGCATTAACTATGGCTACACCTTC. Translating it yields CATSATGINYGYTF.